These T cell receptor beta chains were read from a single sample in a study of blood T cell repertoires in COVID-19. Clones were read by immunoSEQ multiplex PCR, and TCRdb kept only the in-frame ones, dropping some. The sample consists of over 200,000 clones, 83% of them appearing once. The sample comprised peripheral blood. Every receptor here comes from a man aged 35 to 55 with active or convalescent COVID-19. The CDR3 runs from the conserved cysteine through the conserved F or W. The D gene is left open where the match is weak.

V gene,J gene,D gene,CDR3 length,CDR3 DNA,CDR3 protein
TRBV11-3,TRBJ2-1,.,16,TGTGCCAGCAGCCCCCCGGCGGGCCTCTCCTACAATGAGCAGTTCTTC,CASSPPAGLSYNEQFF
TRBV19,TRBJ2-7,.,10,TGTGCCAGTCGAGGGGGCGAGCAGTACTTC,CASRGGEQYF
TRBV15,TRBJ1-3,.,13,TGTGCCACCAGCAGAGGTTATGGAAACACCATATATTTT,CATSRGYGNTIYF
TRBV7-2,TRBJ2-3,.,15,TGTGCCAGCAGTCTGTTAGGGGGGGCCTTGGATACGCAGTATTTT,CASSLLGGALDTQYF
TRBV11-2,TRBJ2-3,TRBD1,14,TGTGCCAGCAGCCTACAGGGGGCGATAGATACGCAGTATTTT,CASSLQGAIDTQYF
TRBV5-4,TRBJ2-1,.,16,TGTGCCAGCAGAAGTCCATCTGCGTCCTCCGGTAATGAGCAGTTCTTC,CASRSPSASSGNEQFF
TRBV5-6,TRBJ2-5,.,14,TGTGCCAGCAGCTTGGTCCAGGGGCAAGAGACCCAGTACTTC,CASSLVQGQETQYF
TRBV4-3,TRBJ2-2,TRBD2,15,TGCGCCAGCAGCCAAGTAAAGGGAGGGACCGGGGAGCTGTTTTTT,CASSQVKGGTGELFF
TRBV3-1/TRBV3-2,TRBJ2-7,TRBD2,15,TGTGCCAGCAGTCGGCAGACTAGCGGGACCCACGAGCAGTACTTC,CASSRQTSGTHEQYF
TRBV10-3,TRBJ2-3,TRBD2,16,TGTGCCATCAGCCATGGACTAGCGGGGGTCAGTGATACGCAGTATTTT,CAISHGLAGVSDTQYF
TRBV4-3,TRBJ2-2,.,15,TGCGCCAGCAGCCCTCTGGGGCCGAACACCGGGGAGCTGTTTTTT,CASSPLGPNTGELFF
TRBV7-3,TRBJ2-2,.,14,TGTGCCAGCAGCTTAAGCTCTAGAACCGGGGAGCTGTTTTTT,CASSLSSRTGELFF
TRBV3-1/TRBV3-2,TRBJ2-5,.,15,TGTGCCAGCAGCCGAGACGCTAGAGCCCAAGAGACCCAGTACTTC,CASSRDARAQETQYF
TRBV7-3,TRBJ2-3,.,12,TGTGCCAGCAGCTCGGGAATAGATACGCAGTATTTT,CASSSGIDTQYF
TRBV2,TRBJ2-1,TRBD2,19,TGTGCCAGCAGTGAATGGGCACTAGCGGGAGGGTCCCCTTACAATGAGCAGTTCTTC,CASSEWALAGGSPYNEQFF
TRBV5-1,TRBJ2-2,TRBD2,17,TGCGCCAGCAGCTTGGGACTAGCGGGAGGGCCTGACGGGGAGCTGTTTTTT,CASSLGLAGGPDGELFF
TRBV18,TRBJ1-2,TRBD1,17,TGTGCCAGCTCACCAATTAGTTCTACGGGACAGGGTGTAGGCTACACCTTC,CASSPISSTGQGVGYTF